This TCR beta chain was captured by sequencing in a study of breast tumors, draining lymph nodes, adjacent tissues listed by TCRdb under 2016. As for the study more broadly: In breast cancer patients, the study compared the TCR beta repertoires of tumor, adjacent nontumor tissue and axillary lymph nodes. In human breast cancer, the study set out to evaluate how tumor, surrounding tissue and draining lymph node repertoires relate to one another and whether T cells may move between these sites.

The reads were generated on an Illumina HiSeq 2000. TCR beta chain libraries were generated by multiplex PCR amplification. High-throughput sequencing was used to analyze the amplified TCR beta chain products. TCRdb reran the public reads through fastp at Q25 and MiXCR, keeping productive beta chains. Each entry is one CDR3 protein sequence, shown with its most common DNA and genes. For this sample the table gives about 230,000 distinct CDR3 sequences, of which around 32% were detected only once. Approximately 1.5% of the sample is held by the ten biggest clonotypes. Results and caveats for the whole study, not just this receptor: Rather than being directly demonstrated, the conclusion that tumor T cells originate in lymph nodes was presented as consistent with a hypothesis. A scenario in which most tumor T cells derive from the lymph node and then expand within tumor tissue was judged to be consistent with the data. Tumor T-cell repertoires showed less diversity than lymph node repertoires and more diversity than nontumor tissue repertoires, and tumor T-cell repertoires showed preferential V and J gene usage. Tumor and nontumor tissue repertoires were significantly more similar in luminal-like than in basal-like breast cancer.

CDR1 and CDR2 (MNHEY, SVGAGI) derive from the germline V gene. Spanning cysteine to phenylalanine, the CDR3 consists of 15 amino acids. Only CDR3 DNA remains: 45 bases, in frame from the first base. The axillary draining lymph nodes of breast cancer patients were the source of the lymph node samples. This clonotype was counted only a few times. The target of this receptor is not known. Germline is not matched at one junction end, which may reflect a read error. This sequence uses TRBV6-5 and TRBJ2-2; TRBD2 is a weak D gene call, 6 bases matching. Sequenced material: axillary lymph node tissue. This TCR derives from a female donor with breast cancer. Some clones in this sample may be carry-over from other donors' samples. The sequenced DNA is TGTGCCAGCAGTCACTCTCGGGAGAGCACCGGGGAGCTGTTTTTT. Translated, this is CASSHSRESTGELFF.